The clone carrying this T cell receptor beta chain occurred a few times. Its target is not known. Deletions cut 6 bases from V and 2 bases from J, with 15 bases between. Germline values: CDR1 DFQATT, CDR2 SNEGSKA (reference sequence). The CDR3 length is 14 residues. The data are from a study of immune heterogeneity within non-small cell lung tumors. Findings and caveats of the study: Recurrence of identical dominant CDR3 beta clonotypes was observed across intrapatient tumor sites, concomitant with site-unique high-frequency clones.

Bulk tumor genomic DNA served as template, at about 600 ng per sample. Collection of several biopsies per primary tumor, spaced far apart, took place during surgery. Untreated, newly diagnosed non-small cell lung cancer patients underwent curative surgery. Multiplex PCR (32 V and 13 J primers) was used to amplify the TCR beta CDR3. MiXCR was run by TCRdb on the multiplex PCR reads, yielding one entry per CDR3 protein. The sample holds around 9,800 distinct CDR3 sequences, 15% to 25% seen once. The clonotype was recovered from a man between 60 and 70 years old with non-small cell lung cancer. Material for sequencing was lung tumor tissue. V and J are TRBV20-1 and TRBJ2-3; D unresolved. CDR3 amino acids: CSAHDFHDTDTQYF. The CDR3 region has the DNA TGCAGTGCACACGACTTCCACGACACAGATACGCAGTATTTT.